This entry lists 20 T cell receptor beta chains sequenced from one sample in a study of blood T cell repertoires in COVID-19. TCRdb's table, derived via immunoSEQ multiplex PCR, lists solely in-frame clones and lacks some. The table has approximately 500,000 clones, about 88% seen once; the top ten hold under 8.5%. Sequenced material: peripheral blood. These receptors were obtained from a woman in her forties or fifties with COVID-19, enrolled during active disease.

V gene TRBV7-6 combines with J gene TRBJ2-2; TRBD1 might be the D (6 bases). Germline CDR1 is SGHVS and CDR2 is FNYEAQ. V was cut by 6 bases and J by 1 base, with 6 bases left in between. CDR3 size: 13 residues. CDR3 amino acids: CASRGQNTGELFF. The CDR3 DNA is TGTGCCAGCAGGGGACAGAACACCGGGGAGCTGTTTTTT.

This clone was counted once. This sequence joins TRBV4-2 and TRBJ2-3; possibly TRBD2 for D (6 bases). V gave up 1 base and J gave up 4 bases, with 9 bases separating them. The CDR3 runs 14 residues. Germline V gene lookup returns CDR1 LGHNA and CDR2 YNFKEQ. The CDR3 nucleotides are TGTGCCAGCAGCCAAGGGCGGGGACCAGATACGCAGTATTTT. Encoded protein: CASSQGRGPDTQYF.

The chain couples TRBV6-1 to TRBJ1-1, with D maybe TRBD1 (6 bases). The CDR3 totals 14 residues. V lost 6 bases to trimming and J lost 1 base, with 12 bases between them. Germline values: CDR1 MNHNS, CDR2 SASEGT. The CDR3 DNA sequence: TGTGCCAGCAGCCTCGTAGGGGGGAACACTGAAGCTTTCTTT. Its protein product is CASSLVGGNTEAFF.

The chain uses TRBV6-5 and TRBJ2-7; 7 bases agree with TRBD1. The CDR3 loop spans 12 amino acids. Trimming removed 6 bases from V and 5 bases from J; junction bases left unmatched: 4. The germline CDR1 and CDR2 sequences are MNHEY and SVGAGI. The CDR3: CASSPGGNEQYF. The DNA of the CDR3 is TGTGCCAGCAGCCCAGGGGGAAACGAGCAGTACTTC.

The CDR3 sequence is CASRRSGDQPQHF. The CDR3 DNA sequence: TGTGCCAGCAGGCGATCAGGGGATCAGCCCCAGCATTTT. This chain links TRBV12-3 or TRBV12-4 with TRBJ1-5; tentatively, D is TRBD1 (6 bases). The ends were cut back, 6 bases at V and 5 bases at J, with 11 bases in the middle. This CDR3 comprises 13 residues.

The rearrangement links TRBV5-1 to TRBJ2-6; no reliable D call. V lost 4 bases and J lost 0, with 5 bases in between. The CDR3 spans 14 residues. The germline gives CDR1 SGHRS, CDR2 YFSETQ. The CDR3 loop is CASSVNSGANVLTF. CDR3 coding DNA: TGCGCCAGCAGCGTAAACTCTGGGGCCAACGTCCTGACTTTC.

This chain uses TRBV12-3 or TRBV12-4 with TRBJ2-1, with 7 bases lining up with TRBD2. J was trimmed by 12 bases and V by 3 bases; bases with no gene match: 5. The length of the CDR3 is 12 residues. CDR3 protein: CASSFETGGQFF. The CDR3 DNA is TGTGCCAGCAGTTTTGAAACGGGGGGGCAGTTCTTC.

CDR3 sequence: CASVWQNEQFF. The DNA of the CDR3 is TGTGCCAGCGTCTGGCAGAATGAGCAGTTCTTC. The gene calls are TRBV2 and TRBJ2-1; D not resolved. CDR1 SNHLY and CDR2 FYNNEI come from the germline V gene. This CDR3 is built from 11 residues. V shed 8 bases and J shed 7 bases, with 9 bases lying between them.

CDR3 protein: CASSIAKGASYGYTF. In DNA, the CDR3 is TGTGCCAGTAGTATAGCGAAGGGGGCGAGCTATGGCTACACCTTC. The V call is TRBV19, the J call TRBJ1-2; TRBD1 matches 7 bases. Germline CDR1 reads LNHDA; CDR2 reads SQIVND (reference sequence). V lost 1 base to trimming and J lost 4 bases; unmatched junction nucleotides: 6. This CDR3 is built from 15 residues.

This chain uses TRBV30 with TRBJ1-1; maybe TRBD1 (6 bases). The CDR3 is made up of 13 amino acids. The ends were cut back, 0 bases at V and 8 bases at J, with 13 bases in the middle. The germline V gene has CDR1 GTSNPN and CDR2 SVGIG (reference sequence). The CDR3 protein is CAWSVPARGEAFF. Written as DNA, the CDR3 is TGTGCCTGGAGTGTTCCCGCCAGGGGCGAAGCTTTCTTT.

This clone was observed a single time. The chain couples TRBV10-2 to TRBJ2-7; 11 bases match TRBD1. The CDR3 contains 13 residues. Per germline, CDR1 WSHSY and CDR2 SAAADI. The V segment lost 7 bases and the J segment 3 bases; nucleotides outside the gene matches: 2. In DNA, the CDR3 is TGCGCCAGCACGGGGACAGGGGGCTACGAGCAGTACTTC. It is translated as CASTGTGGYEQYF.

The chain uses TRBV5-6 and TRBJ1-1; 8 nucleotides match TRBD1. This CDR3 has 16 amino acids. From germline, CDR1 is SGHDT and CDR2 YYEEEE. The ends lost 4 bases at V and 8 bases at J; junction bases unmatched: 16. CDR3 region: CASSPFRWGQEGEAFF. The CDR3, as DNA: TGTGCCAGCAGCCCCTTTCGTTGGGGACAGGAGGGAGAAGCTTTCTTT.

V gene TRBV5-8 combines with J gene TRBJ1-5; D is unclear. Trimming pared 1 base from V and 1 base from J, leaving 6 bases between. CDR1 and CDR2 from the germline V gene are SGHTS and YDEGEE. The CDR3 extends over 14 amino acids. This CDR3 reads CASSLSASNQPQHF. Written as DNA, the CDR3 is TGTGCCAGCAGCTTGAGCGCGAGCAATCAGCCCCAGCATTTT.

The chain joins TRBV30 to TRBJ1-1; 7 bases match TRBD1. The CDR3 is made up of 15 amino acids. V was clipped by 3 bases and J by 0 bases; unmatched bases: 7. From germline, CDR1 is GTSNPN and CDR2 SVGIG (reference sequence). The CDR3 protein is CAWRNWGQLNTEAFF. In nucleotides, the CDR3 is TGTGCCTGGAGGAATTGGGGACAGCTGAACACTGAAGCTTTCTTT.

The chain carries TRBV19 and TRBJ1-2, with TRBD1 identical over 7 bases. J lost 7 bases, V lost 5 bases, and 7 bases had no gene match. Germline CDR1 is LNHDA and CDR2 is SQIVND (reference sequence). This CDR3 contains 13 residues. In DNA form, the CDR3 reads TGTGCCAGTAGTGATGACAGGGTGCTTGGCTACACCTTC. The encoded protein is CASSDDRVLGYTF. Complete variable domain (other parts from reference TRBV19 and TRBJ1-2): DGGITQSPKYLFRKEGQNVTLSCEQNLNHDAMYWYRQDPGQGLRLIYYSQIVNDFQKGDIAEGYSVSREKKESFPLTVTSAQKNPTAFYLCASSDDRVLGYTFGSGTRLTVV.

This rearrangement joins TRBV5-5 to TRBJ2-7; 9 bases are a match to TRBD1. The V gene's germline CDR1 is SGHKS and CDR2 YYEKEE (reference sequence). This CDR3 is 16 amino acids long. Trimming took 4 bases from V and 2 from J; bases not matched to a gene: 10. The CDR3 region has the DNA TGTGCCAGCAGCAGGGCGGACAGGGACAGGGCCTACGAGCAGTACTTC. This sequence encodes CASSRADRDRAYEQYF.

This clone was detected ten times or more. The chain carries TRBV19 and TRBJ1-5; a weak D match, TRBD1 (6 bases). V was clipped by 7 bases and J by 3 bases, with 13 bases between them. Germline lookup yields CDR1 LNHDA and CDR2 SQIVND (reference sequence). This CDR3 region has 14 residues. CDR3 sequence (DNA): TGTGCCAGTAATATCAGGGGAAACAATCAGCCCCAGCATTTT. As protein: CASNIRGNNQPQHF.

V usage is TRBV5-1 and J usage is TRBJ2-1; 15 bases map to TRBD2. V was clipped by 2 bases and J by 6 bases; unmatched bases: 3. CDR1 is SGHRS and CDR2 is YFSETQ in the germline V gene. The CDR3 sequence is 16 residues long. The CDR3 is CASSLGLAGGFNEQFF. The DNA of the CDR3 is TGCGCCAGCAGCTTAGGACTAGCGGGGGGGTTCAATGAGCAGTTCTTC.

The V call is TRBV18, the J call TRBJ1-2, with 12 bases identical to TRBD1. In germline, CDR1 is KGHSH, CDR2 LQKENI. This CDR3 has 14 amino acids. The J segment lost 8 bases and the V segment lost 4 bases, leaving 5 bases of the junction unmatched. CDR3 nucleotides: TGTGCCAGCTCACTCCGGGACAGGGGGCAAGGCTACACCTTC. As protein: CASSLRDRGQGYTF.

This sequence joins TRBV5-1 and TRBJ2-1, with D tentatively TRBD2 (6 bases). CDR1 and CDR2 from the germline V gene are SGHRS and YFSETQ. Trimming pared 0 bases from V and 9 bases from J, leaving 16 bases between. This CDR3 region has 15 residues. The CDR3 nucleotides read TGCGCCAGCAGCTTGGGGCGGGGCCGTCGGAGTGAGCAGTTCTTC. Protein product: CASSLGRGRRSEQFF.